This T cell receptor (beta chain) was observed in a study of metastatic and nonmetastatic thyroid tumors. At the level of the study: A comparison of repertoires was made across blood and tumor or nodule tissue from malignant and benign thyroid patients.

TCRdb re-called the PCR reads through MiXCR. The profile shows fewer than 30,000 clones, around 16% of them singletons. CDR1 is ENHRY and CDR2 is SYGVKD in the germline V gene. The CDR3 loop spans 13 amino acids. With 11 bases clipped from V and 3 bases from J, the junction kept 6 bases outside the gene matches. Every patient was untreated before thyroid surgery. The chain recombines TRBV10-3 with TRBJ2-5, with 10 bases identical to TRBD2. The sequence was obtained from a female donor with papillary thyroid cancer or a benign thyroid nodule (not recorded which). Some clones in this sample may be carry-over from other donors' samples. Sequencing used blood. CDR3 sequence (DNA): TGTGCCGTATCCGGGACTAGCGAAGAGACCCAGTACTTC. It is translated as CAVSGTSEETQYF.